The clone carrying this T cell receptor beta chain was recorded many times. The antigen remains undetermined. Using genomic DNA as the template, TCR beta VDJ and CDR3 profiling was carried out. TCRdb passed the reads through MiXCR, listing each CDR3 protein once. Of under 250,000 distinct CDR3 sequences listed, about 37% were seen once; the top ten hold more than 0.95%. This entry comes from a study of CD8+CD57+ T cells in acquired aplastic anemia. Study information: Sorted CD4+ plus CD8+ cells gave DNA averaging approximately 3.2 ug. Approximately 10 million reads were obtained on average for healthy donor CD4+ cells.

Germline CDR1 is LNHDA and CDR2 is SQIVND (reference sequence). J was trimmed by 3 bases and V by 4 bases; bases with no gene match: 7. CDR3 length: 15 residues. Study results and caveats: It was found that twenty-nine CD8+ CDR3 sequences were shared between patients and controls.

This TCR was recovered from a human donor in good health, serving as a control. J is TRBJ1-2 and V is TRBV19; 8 bases agree with TRBD1. The sample comprised sorted CD4+, CD8+, or CD8+CD57+ T cells (not recorded which) from PBMCs. The DNA for the CDR3 is TGTGCCAGTAGTAAACGGACAGGGAGTTACTATGGCTACACCTTC. It yields the protein CASSKRTGSYYGYTF.